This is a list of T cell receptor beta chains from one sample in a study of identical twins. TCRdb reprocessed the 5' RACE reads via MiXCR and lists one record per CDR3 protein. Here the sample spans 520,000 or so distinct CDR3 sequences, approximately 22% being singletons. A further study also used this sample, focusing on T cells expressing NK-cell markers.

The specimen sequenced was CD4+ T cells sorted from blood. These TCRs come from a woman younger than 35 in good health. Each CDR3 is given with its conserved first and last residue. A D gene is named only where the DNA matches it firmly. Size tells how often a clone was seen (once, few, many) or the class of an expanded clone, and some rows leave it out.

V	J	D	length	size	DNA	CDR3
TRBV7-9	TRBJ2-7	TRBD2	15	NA	TGTGCCAGCAGCTCTAGCGGAGGGAGTGTCCACGAGCAGTACTTC	CASSSSGGSVHEQYF
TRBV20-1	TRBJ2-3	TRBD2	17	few	TGCAGTCCTGCTAGTGGTTCCGGGACTAGAGGAGGAGATACGCAGTATTTT	CSPASGSGTRGGDTQYF
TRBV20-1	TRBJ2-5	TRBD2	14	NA	TGCAGTGCTAGCGGGACTAGCAGAAAAGAGACCCAGTACTTC	CSASGTSRKETQYF
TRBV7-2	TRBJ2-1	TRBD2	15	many	TGTGCCAGCAGCCGAGAACTAGCGGTTTACAATGAGCAGTTCTTC	CASSRELAVYNEQFF
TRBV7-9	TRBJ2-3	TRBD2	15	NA	TGTGCCAGCAGCTTAACCCTAGCGGGGCCAGATACGCAGTATTTT	CASSLTLAGPDTQYF
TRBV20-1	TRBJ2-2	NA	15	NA	TGCAGTGCTGGTAACCCAGGGGTGATCACCGGGGAGCTGTTTTTT	CSAGNPGVITGELFF
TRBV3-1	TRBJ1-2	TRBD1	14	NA	TGTGCCAGCAGCCGAGTGGCAGGGGGCTATGGCTACACCTTC	CASSRVAGGYGYTF
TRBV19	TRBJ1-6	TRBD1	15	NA	TGTGCCAGTAGTCTCCGACAGGGGAACATTTCACCCCTCCACTTT	CASSLRQGNISPLHF
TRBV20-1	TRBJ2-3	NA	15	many	TGCAGTGCTAGAGATCACCGGGGGGCCACAGATACGCAGTATTTT	CSARDHRGATDTQYF
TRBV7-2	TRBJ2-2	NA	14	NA	TGTGCCAGCAGCCGCAAAGTAGGGGGGACCCAGCTGTTTTTT	CASSRKVGGTQLFF
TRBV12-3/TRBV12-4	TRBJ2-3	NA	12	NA	TGTGCCAGCACCGTCCGCTTGGATACGCAGTATTTT	CASTVRLDTQYF
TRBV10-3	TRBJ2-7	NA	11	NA	TGTGCCATACGGTTTAAGTACGAGCAGTACTTC	CAIRFKYEQYF
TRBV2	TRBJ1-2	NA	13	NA	TGTGCCAGCAGTGAAAGACACTTGTATGGCTACACCTTC	CASSERHLYGYTF
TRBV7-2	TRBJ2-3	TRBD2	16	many	TGTGCCAGCAGCCTTACCCGGACTAGCGGGGCAGATACGCAGTATTTT	CASSLTRTSGADTQYF
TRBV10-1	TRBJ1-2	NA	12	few	TGCGCCAGCAGTGATGGGAGCTATGGCTACACCTTC	CASSDGSYGYTF
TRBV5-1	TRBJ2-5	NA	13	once	TGCGCCAGCAGCTTGGATGCTTGGGAGACCCAGTACTTC	CASSLDAWETQYF
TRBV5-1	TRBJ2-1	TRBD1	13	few	TGCGCCAGCAGCAGGACAGGGGTCCATGAGCAGTTCTTC	CASSRTGVHEQFF
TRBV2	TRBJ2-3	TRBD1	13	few	TGTGCCAGCCGGGACAGAAACACAGATACGCAGTATTTT	CASRDRNTDTQYF
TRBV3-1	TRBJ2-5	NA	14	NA	TGTGCCAGCAGCAGAGCAGGGGGGATGGAGACCCAGTACTTC	CASSRAGGMETQYF
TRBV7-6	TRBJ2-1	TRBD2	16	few	TGTGCCAGCAGCACCTTAGCGGGAGGGCCAAGGAATGAGCAGTTCTTC	CASSTLAGGPRNEQFF
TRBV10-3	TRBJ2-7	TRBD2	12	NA	TGTGCCATCTGGGGCGGGAGTAGCGAGCAGTACTTC	CAIWGGSSEQYF
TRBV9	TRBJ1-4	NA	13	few	TGTGCCAGCAGCGTAGTAGGAGACACGAAACTGTTTTTT	CASSVVGDTKLFF
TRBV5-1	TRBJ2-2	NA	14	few	TGCGCCAGCAGGGCGGGACACCAAACCGGGGAGCTGTTTTTT	CASRAGHQTGELFF
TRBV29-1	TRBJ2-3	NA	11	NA	TGCAGCGCGGGAGAGGCAGATACGCAGTATTTT	CSAGEADTQYF
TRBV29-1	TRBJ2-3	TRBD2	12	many	TGCAGCGTTTCCGGGACTAGGTATACGCAGTATTTT	CSVSGTRYTQYF
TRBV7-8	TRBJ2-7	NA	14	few	TGTGCCAGCAGCCCCCGAGGGCAGGGCTACGAGCAGTACTTC	CASSPRGQGYEQYF
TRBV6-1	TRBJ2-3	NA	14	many	TGTGCCAGCAGTGAAGTAGAGGTTAGAGATACGCAGTATTTT	CASSEVEVRDTQYF
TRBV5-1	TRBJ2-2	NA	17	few	TGCGCCAGCAGCTTGAACCCCTGGAGGGTAGGCACCGGGGAGCTGTTTTTT	CASSLNPWRVGTGELFF
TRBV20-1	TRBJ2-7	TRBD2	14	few	TGCAGTGCTACGGGACTAGCGGGTCTCTACGAGCAGTACTTC	CSATGLAGLYEQYF
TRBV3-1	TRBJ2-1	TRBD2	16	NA	TGTGCCAGCAGCCAAGATCCCAAGCGGGGTTACAATGAGCAGTTCTTC	CASSQDPKRGYNEQFF
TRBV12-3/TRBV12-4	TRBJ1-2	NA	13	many	TGTGCCAGCAGTTTGAGCCAGAACTATGGCTACACCTTC	CASSLSQNYGYTF
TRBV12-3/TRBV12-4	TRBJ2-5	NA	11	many	TGTGCCAGCGGCGTTAAAGAGACCCAGTACTTC	CASGVKETQYF
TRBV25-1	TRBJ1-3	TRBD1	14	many	TGTGCCAGCAGTGCCCCAGGGGGCGCAAACACCATATATTTT	CASSAPGGANTIYF
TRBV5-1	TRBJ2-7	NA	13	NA	TGCGCCAGCAGCCCCAGGACAGCCTACGAGCAGTACTTC	CASSPRTAYEQYF
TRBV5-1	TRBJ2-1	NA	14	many	TGCGCCAGCAGCTTGGGACAGACCTACAATGAGCAGTTCTTC	CASSLGQTYNEQFF
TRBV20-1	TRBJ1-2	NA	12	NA	TGCAGTGCCACCGAAACTAACTATGGCTACACCTTC	CSATETNYGYTF
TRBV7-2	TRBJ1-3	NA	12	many	TGTGCCAGCAGCTTAGTAGGCTACACCATATATTTT	CASSLVGYTIYF
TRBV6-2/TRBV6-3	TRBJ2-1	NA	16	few	TGTGCCAGCAAGGACTTGGCCCCTTACTCCTACAATGAGCAGTTCTTC	CASKDLAPYSYNEQFF
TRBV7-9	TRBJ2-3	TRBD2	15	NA	TGTGCCAGCAGCTTAAGCGGGATGAGCACAGATACGCAGTATTTT	CASSLSGMSTDTQYF
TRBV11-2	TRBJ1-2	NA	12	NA	TGTGCCAGCAGCCCCCTTCTAGGGGGCTACACCTTC	CASSPLLGGYTF
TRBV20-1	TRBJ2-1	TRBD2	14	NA	TGCAGGGACCGGGGACTAGCGGACCCAATGGAGCAGTTCTTC	CRDRGLADPMEQFF
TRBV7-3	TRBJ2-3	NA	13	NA	TGTGCCAGCAGCTTAACTGCACTAAATACGCAGTATTTT	CASSLTALNTQYF
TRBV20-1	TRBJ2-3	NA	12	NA	TGCAGTGCTAGCCTCACTCGGGATACGCAGTATTTT	CSASLTRDTQYF
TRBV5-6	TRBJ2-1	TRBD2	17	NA	TGTGCCAGCAGTAGGGGACTAGCGGGAGGATCCTACAATGAGCAGTTCTTC	CASSRGLAGGSYNEQFF
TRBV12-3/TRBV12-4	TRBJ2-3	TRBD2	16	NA	TGTGCCAGCAGCCCTATGGGCGGGAGTAAGACAGATACGCAGTATTTT	CASSPMGGSKTDTQYF
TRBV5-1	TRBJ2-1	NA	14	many	TGCGCCAGCAGCCCAACGACAGGAACGGGTGAGCAGTTCTTC	CASSPTTGTGEQFF
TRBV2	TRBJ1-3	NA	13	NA	TGTGCCTTGCACTCGAGGTCTGGAAACACCATATATTTT	CALHSRSGNTIYF
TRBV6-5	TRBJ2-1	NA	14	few	TGTGCCAGCAGTTCCCGTGGGAGCTACAATGAGCAGTTCTTC	CASSSRGSYNEQFF
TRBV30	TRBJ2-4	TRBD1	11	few	TGTGCCTGGACAGGGGGCAACATTCAGTACTTC	CAWTGGNIQYF
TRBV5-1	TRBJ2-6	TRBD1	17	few	TGCGCCAGCAGCATGGGACAGGGGACTATAGGGGCCAACGTCCTGACTTTC	CASSMGQGTIGANVLTF
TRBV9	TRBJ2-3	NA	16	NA	TGTGCCAGCAGCGTAGGTGCTAGCCCTAGCACAGATACGCAGTATTTT	CASSVGASPSTDTQYF
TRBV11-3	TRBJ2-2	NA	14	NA	TGTGCCAGCAGCTCCAGGGTAGGGCCCGGGGAGCTGTTTTTT	CASSSRVGPGELFF
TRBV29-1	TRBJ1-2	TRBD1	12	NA	TGCAGCGTTGATGGGACAGGGAACGGCTACACCTTC	CSVDGTGNGYTF